A selection of T cell receptor beta chains follows, all from one sample in a study of cytomegalovirus exposure and HLA in healthy donors. Produced via immunoSEQ multiplex PCR; TCRdb's table is partial and in-frame only. The data contain about 210,000 clones, roughly 80% of them singletons. The sequenced material came from PBMCs. Receptors originate from a man aged 25-40 years in good health and CMV-seronegative. Each CDR3 is given with its conserved first and last residue. A D gene is named only where the DNA matches it firmly. Size is stated for part of the rows, as once, few or many counts, or as a class when the clone is expanded.

TGCGCCAGCAGCCCCAGGGGCCATGAGACCGAAGAGACCCAGTACTTC | CASSPRGHETEETQYF | once | . | TRBJ2-5 | TRBV4-1
TGTGCCAGCAGCCAAGATTTTTCAACTGAAGCTTTCTTT | CASSQDFSTEAFF | . | . | TRBJ1-1 | TRBV14
TGTGCCAGCAGTTTCAGGGGGCAGGACACTGAAGCTTTCTTT | CASSFRGQDTEAFF | . | TRBD1 | TRBJ1-1 | TRBV27
TGTGCCAGCAGCTTCGGCACCGGGAATTATGGCTACACCTTC | CASSFGTGNYGYTF | . | . | TRBJ1-2 | TRBV5-4
TGTGCCAGCACCTTTGTCCCCGACGACAGGGCCCAAGAGACCCAGTACTTC | CASTFVPDDRAQETQYF | . | TRBD1 | TRBJ2-5 | TRBV28
TGCGCCAGCAGCCAACTCAGCGGGGGGGGCACAGATACGCAGTATTTT | CASSQLSGGGTDTQYF | . | TRBD2 | TRBJ2-3 | TRBV4-3
TGTGCCAGCAGCTTAGGGGGCATGATGAACACTGAAGCTTTCTTT | CASSLGGMMNTEAFF | . | . | TRBJ1-1 | TRBV7-9
TGTGCCAGCAGCTTAGAGCGGGGTGGCGCTTTCTTT | CASSLERGGAFF | . | . | TRBJ1-1 | TRBV13
TGTGCCAGTAGTACGGGGGTCGGGAATCAGCCCCAGCATTTT | CASSTGVGNQPQHF | . | . | TRBJ1-5 | TRBV19
TGTGCCAGCAGCTCGACGGGGAATTCACCCCTCCACTTT | CASSSTGNSPLHF | . | . | TRBJ1-6 | TRBV7-6
TGTGCCAGCAGCGTAGGGCCCTATCAGCCCCAGCATTTT | CASSVGPYQPQHF | . | . | TRBJ1-5 | TRBV9
TGTGCCAGCTCACCTCTACTTACAGGGGGCCAAGAGACCCAGTACTTC | CASSPLLTGGQETQYF | few | TRBD1 | TRBJ2-5 | TRBV18
TGTGCCACCAGGGGGTATAGGGATGGTGGCTACACCTTC | CATRGYRDGGYTF | . | TRBD1 | TRBJ1-2 | TRBV19
TGTGCCAGCAGCCCGGACTACCTTCGGGAGCAGTACTTC | CASSPDYLREQYF | . | . | TRBJ2-7 | TRBV7-3
TGTGCCAGCAGCCGAGGGCACCCCAGCGGGGGGGCCACAGATACGCAGTATTTT | CASSRGHPSGGATDTQYF | . | TRBD2 | TRBJ2-3 | TRBV4-2
TGTGCCAGCAGCTTAGGAGCCTACGAGCAGTACTTC | CASSLGAYEQYF | . | . | TRBJ2-7 | TRBV7-9
TGTGCCAGCAGTTTACTTTTAGGGAGGGATGAAAAACTGTTTTTT | CASSLLLGRDEKLFF | . | . | TRBJ1-4 | TRBV27
TGTGCCAGCAGCCCCCGGACAGGAGCCAATTCGGAACTGTTTTTT | CASSPRTGANSELFF | . | TRBD1 | TRBJ1-4 | TRBV7-9
TGTGCCAGCAGCTTGCTAGCAGGGGGACACTATGGCTACACCTTC | CASSLLAGGHYGYTF | . | TRBD1 | TRBJ1-2 | TRBV5-8
TGTGCCAGCCAAGGGACAGGGAAATCACCCCTCCACTTT | CASQGTGKSPLHF | . | TRBD1 | TRBJ1-6 | TRBV28
TGTGCCAGTAGCGACCCTGGACAGGGGGCAACCCAGCAGTACTTC | CASSDPGQGATQQYF | . | TRBD1 | TRBJ2-7 | TRBV19
TGCAGCGTTTCAGGGGACACAGATACGCAGTATTTT | CSVSGDTDTQYF | . | . | TRBJ2-3 | TRBV29-1
TGTGCCAGCAGGGCCGGGACAGGGGGCTCCTACGAGCAGTACTTC | CASRAGTGGSYEQYF | . | TRBD1 | TRBJ2-7 | TRBV6-1
TGCGCCAGCAGCCTCGGCTTGAGGAACACAGATACGCAGTATTTT | CASSLGLRNTDTQYF | . | . | TRBJ2-3 | TRBV4-1
TGTGCCAGCAGCATCCTGGGAGGCGCGGGAGAGCAGTACTTC | CASSILGGAGEQYF | . | . | TRBJ2-7 | TRBV13
TGTGCCAGCAGCTTAGGGGGGACAGGCGAAAAACTGTTTTTT | CASSLGGTGEKLFF | . | TRBD1 | TRBJ1-4 | TRBV7-2
TGTGCCAGCAGCTTGGCAGGGGCTGGCAATCAGCCCCAGCATTTT | CASSLAGAGNQPQHF | few | . | TRBJ1-5 | TRBV5-6
TGCGCCAGCAGCCAAGATTTCGGGGGGCCCTACAATGAGCAGTTCTTC | CASSQDFGGPYNEQFF | . | . | TRBJ2-1 | TRBV4-3
TGTGCCAGCGGGAGGGAGCACGGAGGCCAAGAGACCCAGTACTTC | CASGREHGGQETQYF | . | TRBD2 | TRBJ2-5 | TRBV2
TGTGCCAGCAGTTACAGCGCAGTCTCTGGGGCCAACGTCCTGACTTTC | CASSYSAVSGANVLTF | once | . | TRBJ2-6 | TRBV6-5
TGTGCCAGCAGCTTAGCCACAGGGAGAGCCATTCCCCCCGAGCAGTACTTC | CASSLATGRAIPPEQYF | . | . | TRBJ2-7 | TRBV7-2
TGCGCCAGCAGTGTTAGCGGGGAAGCTTTCTTT | CASSVSGEAFF | . | . | TRBJ1-1 | TRBV10-2
TGTGCCAGCAGTGAAGCGCTCAGACCTCAGGAGGGAGAGACCCAGTACTTC | CASSEALRPQEGETQYF | . | . | TRBJ2-5 | TRBV6-1
TGTGCCAGCAGCCAAGAAGGGGGGGGGATAAAGACCCAGTACTTC | CASSQEGGGIKTQYF | . | . | TRBJ2-5 | TRBV4-2
TGTGCCAGCAGGAGGACTAGCGGGGGTTCCTACGAGCAGTACTTC | CASRRTSGGSYEQYF | . | TRBD2 | TRBJ2-7 | TRBV6-5
TGTGCCAGCAGTTTAGACAGGGCGGGAGATACGCAGTATTTT | CASSLDRAGDTQYF | . | TRBD1 | TRBJ2-3 | TRBV27
TGCGCCAGCACGGACAGGGAGATCAGGGAGCTGTTTTTT | CASTDREIRELFF | . | TRBD1 | TRBJ2-2 | TRBV23-1
TGTGCCAGCAGAGCAACTCCTCCGGACACTGAAGCTTTCTTT | CASRATPPDTEAFF | . | . | TRBJ1-1 | TRBV27
TGTGCCAGCAGTCTGACAGGGGTTCCCTACGAGCAGTACTTC | CASSLTGVPYEQYF | . | TRBD1 | TRBJ2-7 | TRBV6-5
TGTGCCACCAGCATCCCGGGACTTCAAAGAGAAAAACTGTTTTTT | CATSIPGLQREKLFF | . | . | TRBJ1-4 | TRBV15
TGCGCCAGCAGCCTGGGACAGGGTGGTGACGAGCAGTACTTC | CASSLGQGGDEQYF | . | TRBD1 | TRBJ2-7 | TRBV5-1
TGTGCCAGTGGGGGTCAGGGGGCGGGGGAGGGCGAGCAGTACTTC | CASGGQGAGEGEQYF | . | . | TRBJ2-7 | TRBV6-5
TGCGCCAGCAGCTTGGTGCCGCGGAGCCCTAGCACAGATACGCAGTATTTT | CASSLVPRSPSTDTQYF | . | . | TRBJ2-3 | TRBV5-1
TGTGCCAGCAGGAGTACCGACAGGGGGCTTCAAGAGACCCAGTACTTC | CASRSTDRGLQETQYF | . | TRBD1 | TRBJ2-5 | TRBV5-8
TGTGCCAGCAGCTTGGCTAACAGGGGAGGCAATTCACCCCTCCACTTT | CASSLANRGGNSPLHF | few | TRBD1 | TRBJ1-6 | TRBV5-4
TGTGCCAGCAGTTACTACGGGGTTCAGCCCCAGCATTTT | CASSYYGVQPQHF | . | . | TRBJ1-5 | TRBV6-6